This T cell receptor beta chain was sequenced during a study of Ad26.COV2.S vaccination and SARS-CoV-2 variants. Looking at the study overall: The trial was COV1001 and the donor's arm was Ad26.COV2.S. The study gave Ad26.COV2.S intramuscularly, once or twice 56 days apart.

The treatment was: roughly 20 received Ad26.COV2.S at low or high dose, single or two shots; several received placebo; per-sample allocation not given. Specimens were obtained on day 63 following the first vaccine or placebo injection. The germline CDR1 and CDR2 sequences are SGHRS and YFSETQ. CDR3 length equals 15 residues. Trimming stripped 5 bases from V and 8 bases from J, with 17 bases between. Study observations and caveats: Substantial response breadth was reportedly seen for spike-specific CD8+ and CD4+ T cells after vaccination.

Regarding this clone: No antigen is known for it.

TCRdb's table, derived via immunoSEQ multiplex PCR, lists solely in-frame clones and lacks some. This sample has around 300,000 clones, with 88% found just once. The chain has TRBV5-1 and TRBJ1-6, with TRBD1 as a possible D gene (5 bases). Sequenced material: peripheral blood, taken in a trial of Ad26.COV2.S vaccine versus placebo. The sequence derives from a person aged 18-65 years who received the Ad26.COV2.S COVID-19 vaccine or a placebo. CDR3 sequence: CASSLAGSLDSPLHF. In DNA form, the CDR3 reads TGCGCCAGCAGTTTAGCAGGGAGTTTGGATTCACCCCTCCACTTT.